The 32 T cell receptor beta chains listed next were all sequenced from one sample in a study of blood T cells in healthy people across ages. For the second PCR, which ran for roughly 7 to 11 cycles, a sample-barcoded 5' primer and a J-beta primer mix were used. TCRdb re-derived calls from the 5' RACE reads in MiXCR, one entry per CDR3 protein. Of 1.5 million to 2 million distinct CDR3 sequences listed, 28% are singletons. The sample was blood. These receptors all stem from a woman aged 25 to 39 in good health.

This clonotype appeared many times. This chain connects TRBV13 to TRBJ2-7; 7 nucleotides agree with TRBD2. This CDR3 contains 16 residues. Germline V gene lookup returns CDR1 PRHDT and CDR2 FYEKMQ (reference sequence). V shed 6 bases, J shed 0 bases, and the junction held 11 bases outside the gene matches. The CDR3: CASSRHTGTNSYEQYF. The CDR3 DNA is TGTGCCAGCAGTCGACACACCGGGACTAACTCCTACGAGCAGTACTTC.

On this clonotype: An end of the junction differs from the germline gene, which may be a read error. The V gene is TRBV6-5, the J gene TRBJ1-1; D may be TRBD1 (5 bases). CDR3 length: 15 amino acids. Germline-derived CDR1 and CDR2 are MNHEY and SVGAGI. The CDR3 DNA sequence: TGTGCCAGTAGTTACTCGGGACCGCAGAACACTGAAGCTTTCTTT. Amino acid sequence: CASSYSGPQNTEAFF.

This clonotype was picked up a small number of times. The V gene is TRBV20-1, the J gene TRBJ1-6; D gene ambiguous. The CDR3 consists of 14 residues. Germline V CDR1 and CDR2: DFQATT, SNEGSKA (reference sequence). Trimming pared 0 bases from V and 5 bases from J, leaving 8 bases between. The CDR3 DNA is TGCAGTGCTAGAGACAGACCCAATAATTCACCCCTCCACTTT. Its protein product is CSARDRPNNSPLHF.

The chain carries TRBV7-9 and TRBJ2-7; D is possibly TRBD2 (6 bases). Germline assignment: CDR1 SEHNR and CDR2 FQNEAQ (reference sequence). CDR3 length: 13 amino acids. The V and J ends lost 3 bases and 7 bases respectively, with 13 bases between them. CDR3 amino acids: CASSFLAANEQYF. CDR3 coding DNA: TGTGCCAGCAGCTTTTTAGCGGCCAATGAGCAGTACTTC.

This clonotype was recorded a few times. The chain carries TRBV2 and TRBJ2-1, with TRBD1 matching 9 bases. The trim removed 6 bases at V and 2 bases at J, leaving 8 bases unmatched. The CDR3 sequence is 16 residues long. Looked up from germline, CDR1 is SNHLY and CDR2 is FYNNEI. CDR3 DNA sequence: TGTGCCAGCAGGCCCAGGGGACAGGGAACCTACAATGAGCAGTTCTTC. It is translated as CASRPRGQGTYNEQFF.

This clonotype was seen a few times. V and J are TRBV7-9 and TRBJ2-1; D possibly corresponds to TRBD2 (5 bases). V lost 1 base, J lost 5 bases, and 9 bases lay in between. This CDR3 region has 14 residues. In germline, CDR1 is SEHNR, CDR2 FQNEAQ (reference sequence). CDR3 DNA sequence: TGTGCCAGCAGCTTAGGTAGCGTAAACAATGAGCAGTTCTTC. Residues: CASSLGSVNNEQFF.

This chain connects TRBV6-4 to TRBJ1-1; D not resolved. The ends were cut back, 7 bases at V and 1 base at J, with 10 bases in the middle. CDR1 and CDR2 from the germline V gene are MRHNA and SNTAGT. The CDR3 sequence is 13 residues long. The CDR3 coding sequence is TGTGCCAGCAAACTCTCGAGGAACACTGAAGCTTTCTTT. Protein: CASKLSRNTEAFF.

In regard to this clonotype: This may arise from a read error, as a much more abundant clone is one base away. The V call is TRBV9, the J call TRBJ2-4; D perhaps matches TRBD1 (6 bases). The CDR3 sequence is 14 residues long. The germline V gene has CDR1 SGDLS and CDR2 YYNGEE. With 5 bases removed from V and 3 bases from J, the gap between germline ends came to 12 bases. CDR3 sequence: CASRQRGGKNIQYF. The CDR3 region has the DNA TGTGCCAGCAGGCAGAGAGGGGGCAAAAACATTCAGTACTTC.

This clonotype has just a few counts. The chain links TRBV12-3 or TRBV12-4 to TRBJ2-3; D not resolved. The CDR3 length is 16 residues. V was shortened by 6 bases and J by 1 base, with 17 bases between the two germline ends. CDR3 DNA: TGTGCCAGCAGGCACAACCTACTCTCGGGCACAGATACGCAGTATTTT. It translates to CASRHNLLSGTDTQYF.

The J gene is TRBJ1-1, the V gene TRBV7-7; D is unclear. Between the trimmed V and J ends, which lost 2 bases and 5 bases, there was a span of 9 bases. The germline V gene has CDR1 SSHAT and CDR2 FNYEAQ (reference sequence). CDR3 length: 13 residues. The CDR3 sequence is CASSLYPKTEAFF. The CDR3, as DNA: TGTGCCAGCAGCTTATATCCGAAAACTGAAGCTTTCTTT.

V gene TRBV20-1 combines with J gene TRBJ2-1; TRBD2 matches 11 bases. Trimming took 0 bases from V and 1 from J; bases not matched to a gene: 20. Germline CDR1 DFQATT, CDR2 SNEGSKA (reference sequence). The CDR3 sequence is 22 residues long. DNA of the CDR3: TGCAGTGCTAGAGATTTGGCTAGCGGGGGGATTAATCCCGTAGATTCCTACAATGAGCAGTTCTTC. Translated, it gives CSARDLASGGINPVDSYNEQFF.

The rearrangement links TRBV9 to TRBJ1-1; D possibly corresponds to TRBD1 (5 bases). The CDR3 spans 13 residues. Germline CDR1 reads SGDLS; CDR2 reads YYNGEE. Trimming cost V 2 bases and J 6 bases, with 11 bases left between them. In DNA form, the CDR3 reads TGTGCCAGCAGCGTCGGGGGTAAAGCTGAAGCTTTCTTT. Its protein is CASSVGGKAEAFF.

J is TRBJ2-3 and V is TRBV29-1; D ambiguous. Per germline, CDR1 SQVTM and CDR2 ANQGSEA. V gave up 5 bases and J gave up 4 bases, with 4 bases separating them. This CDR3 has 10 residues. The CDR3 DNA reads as TGCAGCGTTCAACCAGATACGCAGTATTTT. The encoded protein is CSVQPDTQYF.

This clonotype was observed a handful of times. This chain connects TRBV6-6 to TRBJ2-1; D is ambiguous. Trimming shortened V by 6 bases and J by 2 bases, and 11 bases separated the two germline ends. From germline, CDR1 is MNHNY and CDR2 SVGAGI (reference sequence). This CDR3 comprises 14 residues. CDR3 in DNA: TGTGCCAGCAGCCTCCTCTTGCCCTACAATGAGCAGTTCTTC. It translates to CASSLLLPYNEQFF.

The DNA of the CDR3 is TGCGCCAGCAGCCCCGGACTGATTATGAACACTGAAGCTTTCTTT. Protein: CASSPGLIMNTEAFF. The chain combines TRBV5-1 with TRBJ1-1; D is uncertain. The V end was cut by 4 bases, the J end by 0 bases, with 13 bases between. The germline V gene encodes CDR1 SGHRS and CDR2 YFSETQ. The CDR3 sequence is 15 residues long.

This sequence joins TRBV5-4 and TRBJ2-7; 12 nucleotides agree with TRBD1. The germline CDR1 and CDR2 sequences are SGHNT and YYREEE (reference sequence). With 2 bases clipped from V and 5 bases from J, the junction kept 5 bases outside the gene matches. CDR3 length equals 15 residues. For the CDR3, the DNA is TGTGCCAGCAGCTTCGCCGGGACAGGGGGCCACGAGCAGTACTTC. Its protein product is CASSFAGTGGHEQYF.

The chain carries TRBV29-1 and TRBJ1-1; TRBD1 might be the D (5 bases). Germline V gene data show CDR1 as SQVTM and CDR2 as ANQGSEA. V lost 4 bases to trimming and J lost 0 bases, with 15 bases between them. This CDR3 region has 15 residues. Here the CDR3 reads CSVVGSRGMNTEAFF. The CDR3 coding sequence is TGCAGCGTTGTCGGTAGTAGGGGCATGAACACTGAAGCTTTCTTT.

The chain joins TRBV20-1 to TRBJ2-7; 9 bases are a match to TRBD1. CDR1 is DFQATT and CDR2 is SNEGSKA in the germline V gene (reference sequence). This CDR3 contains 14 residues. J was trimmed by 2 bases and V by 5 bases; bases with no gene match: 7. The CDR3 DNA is TGCAGTGCTCTACGGACAGGGGTCACCTACGAGCAGTACTTC. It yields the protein CSALRTGVTYEQYF.

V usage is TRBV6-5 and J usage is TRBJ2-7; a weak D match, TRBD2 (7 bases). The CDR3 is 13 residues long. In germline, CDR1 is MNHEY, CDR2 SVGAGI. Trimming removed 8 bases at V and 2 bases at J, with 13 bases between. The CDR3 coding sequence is TGTGCCAGCGGGGGCGGGGGTACCTACGAGCAGTACTTC. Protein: CASGGGGTYEQYF.

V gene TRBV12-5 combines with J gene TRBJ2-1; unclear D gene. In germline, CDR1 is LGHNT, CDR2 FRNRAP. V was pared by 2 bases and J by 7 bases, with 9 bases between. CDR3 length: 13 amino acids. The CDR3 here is CASGLLLRNEQFF. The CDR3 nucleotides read TGTGCTAGTGGTTTGCTTTTGAGGAATGAGCAGTTCTTC. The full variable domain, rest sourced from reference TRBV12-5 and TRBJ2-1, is DARVTQTPRHKVTEMGQEVTMRCQPILGHNTVFWYRQTMMQGLELLAYFRNRAPLDDSGMPKDRFSAEMPDATLATLKIQPSEPRDSAVYFCASGLLLRNEQFFGPGTRLTVL.

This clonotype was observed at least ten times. Here the CDR3 DNA reads TGTGCCAGCAGTCCTTACCACACAAAAGAGACCCAGTACTTC. This encodes CASSPYHTKETQYF. This chain links TRBV12-3 or TRBV12-4 with TRBJ2-5; D is uncertain. With 5 bases removed from V and 3 bases from J, the gap between germline ends came to 13 bases. The CDR3 is 14 residues long.

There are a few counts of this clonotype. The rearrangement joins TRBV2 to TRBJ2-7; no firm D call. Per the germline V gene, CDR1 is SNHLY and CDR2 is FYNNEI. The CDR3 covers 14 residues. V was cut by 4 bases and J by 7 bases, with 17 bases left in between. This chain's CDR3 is CASSALAQYNEQYF. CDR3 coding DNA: TGTGCCAGCAGTGCACTCGCGCAGTACAATGAGCAGTACTTC. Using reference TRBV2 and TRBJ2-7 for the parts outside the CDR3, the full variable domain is EPEVTQTPSHQVTQMGQEVILRCVPISNHLYFYWYRQILGQKVEFLVSFYNNEISEKSEIFDDQFSVERPDGSNFTLKIRSTKLEDSAMYFCASSALAQYNEQYFGPGTRLTVT.

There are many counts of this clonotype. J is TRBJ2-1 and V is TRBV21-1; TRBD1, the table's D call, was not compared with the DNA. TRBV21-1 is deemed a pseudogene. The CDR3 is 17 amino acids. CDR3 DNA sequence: TGTGCCAGCAGCAAAGAAGGGACCACCACCCTAATCGATGAGCAGTTCTTC. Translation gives CASSKEGTTTLIDEQFF.

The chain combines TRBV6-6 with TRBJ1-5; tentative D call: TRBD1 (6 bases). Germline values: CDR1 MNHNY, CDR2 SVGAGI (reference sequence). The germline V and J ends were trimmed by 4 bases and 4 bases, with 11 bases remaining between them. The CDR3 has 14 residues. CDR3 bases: TGTGCCAGCAGTTTTCTGCAGGGGAATCAGCCCCAGCATTTT. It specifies CASSFLQGNQPQHF.

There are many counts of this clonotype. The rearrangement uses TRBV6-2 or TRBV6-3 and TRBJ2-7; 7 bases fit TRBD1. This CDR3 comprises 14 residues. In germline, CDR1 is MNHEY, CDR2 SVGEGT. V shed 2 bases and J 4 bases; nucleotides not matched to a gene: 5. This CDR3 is CASSYAGGQYEQYF. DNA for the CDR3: TGTGCCAGCAGTTACGCAGGGGGTCAGTACGAGCAGTACTTC.

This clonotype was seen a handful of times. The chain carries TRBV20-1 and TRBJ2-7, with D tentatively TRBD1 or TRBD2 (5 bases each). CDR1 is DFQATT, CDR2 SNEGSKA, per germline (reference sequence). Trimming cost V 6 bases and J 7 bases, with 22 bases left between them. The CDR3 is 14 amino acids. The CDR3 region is CSAFGAVTYNEQYF. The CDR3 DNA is TGCAGTGCCTTCGGGGCGGTAACCTACAATGAGCAGTACTTC.

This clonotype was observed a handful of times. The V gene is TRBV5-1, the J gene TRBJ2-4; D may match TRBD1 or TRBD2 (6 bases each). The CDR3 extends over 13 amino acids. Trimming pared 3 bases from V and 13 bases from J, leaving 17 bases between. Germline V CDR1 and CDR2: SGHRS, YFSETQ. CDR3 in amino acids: CASSYDRREEQYF. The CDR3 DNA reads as TGCGCCAGCAGCTACGACAGGAGGGAAGAGCAGTACTTC.

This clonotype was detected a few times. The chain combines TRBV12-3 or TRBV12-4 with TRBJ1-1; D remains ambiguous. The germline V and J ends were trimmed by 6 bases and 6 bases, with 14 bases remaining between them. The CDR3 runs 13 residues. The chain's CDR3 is CASRDAGGAEAFF. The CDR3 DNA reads TGTGCCAGCAGGGACGCAGGCGGCGCTGAAGCTTTCTTT.

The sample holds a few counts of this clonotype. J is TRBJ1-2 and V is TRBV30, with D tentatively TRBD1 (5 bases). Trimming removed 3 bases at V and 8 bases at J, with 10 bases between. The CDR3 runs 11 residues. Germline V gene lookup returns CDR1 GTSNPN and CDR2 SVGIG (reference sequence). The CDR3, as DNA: TGTGCCTGGAGAAGGGCAGGGGGCTACACCTTC. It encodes CAWRRAGGYTF.

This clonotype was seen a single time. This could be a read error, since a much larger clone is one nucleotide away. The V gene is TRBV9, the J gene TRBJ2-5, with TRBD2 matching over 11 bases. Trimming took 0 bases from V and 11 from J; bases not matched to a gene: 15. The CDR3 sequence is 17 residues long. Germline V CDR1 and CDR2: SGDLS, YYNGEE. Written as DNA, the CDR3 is TGTGCCAGCAGCGTAGCTTGGGGGACTAGCGGCTACAATGAGCAGTACTTC. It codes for CASSVAWGTSGYNEQYF.

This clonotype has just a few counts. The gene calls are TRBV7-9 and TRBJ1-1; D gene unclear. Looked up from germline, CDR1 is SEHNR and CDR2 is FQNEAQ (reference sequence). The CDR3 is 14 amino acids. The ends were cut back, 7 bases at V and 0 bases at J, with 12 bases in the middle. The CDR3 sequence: CASTPDGLNTEAFF. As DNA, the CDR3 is TGTGCCAGCACCCCGGACGGGCTGAACACTGAAGCTTTCTTT.

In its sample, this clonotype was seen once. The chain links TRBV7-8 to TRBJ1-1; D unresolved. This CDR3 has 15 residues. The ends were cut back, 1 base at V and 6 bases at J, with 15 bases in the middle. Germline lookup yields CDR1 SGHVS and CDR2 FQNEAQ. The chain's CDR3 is CASSLEAGRRPEAFF. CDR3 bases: TGTGCCAGCAGCTTAGAGGCAGGTAGGAGGCCTGAAGCTTTCTTT.